This T cell receptor beta chain is drawn from a study of cytomegalovirus exposure and HLA in healthy donors. Across the study: A prior study identified 120 million or so unique TCR beta sequences from roughly 180 million T cells. Study results and limitations: Among CMV-associated TCR beta chains, most appeared HLA-restricted in a later analysis. In a later analysis, a missense DCLRE1C variant was linked to TCR beta V- and J-gene trimming.

PCR employed 60 Vbeta and 13 Jbeta primers. Method: immunoSEQ multiplex PCR; TCRdb's copy keeps in-frame clones and lacks some. The repertoire holds 210,000 or so clones, with approximately 85% as singletons. The CDR3 totals 15 residues. Germline CDR1 LNHDA, CDR2 SQIVND (reference sequence). The trim removed 4 bases at V and 4 bases at J, leaving 5 bases unmatched. On this clone: Its antigen is unknown.

This chain links TRBV19 with TRBJ1-4, with TRBD1 matching 8 bases. The source of this sequence is a girl aged 2-10 years in good health and CMV-seronegative. The sequencing sample was made of PBMCs. CDR3 sequence: CASSTLTGDNEKLFF. In DNA, the CDR3 is TGTGCCAGTAGTACCTTGACAGGGGATAATGAAAAACTGTTTTTT.